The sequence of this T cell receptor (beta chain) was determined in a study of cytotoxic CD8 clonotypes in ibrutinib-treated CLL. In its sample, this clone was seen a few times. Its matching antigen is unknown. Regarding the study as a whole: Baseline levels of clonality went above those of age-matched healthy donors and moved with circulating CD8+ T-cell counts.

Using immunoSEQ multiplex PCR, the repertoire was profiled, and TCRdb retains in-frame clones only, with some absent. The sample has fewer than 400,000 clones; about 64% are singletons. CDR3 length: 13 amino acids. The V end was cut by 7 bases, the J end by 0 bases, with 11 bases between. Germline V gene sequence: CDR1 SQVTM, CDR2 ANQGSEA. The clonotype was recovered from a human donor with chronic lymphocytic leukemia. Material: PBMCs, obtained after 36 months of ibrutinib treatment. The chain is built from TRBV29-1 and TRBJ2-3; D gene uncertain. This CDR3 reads CSAEKTSTDTQYF. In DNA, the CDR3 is TGCAGCGCCGAAAAGACCAGCACAGATACGCAGTATTTT.